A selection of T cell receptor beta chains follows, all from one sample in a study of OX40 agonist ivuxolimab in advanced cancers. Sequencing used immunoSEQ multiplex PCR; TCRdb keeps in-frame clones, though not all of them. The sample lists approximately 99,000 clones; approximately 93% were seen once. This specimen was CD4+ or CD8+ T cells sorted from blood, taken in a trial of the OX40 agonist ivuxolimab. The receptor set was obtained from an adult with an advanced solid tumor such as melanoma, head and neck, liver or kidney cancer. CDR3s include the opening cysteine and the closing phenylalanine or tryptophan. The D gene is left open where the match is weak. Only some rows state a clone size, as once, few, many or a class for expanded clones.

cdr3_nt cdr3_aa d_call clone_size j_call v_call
TGTGCCAGCAGCGTAGTTCCTCAGGGGGACACTGAAGCTTTCTTT CASSVVPQGDTEAFF TRBD1 - TRBJ1-1 TRBV9
TGTGCCAGCAGTGAAAAAAGAGGACGGCAGGGGGCCGAGCAGTACTTC CASSEKRGRQGAEQYF TRBD1 - TRBJ2-7 TRBV2
TGTGCCAGCGGTAGGGACAGGGTCTCCATGAACACTGAAGCTTTCTTT CASGRDRVSMNTEAFF TRBD1 - TRBJ1-1 TRBV28
TGCGCCAGCAGCTTGGCCGTCGGGAATTACAATGAGCAGTTCTTC CASSLAVGNYNEQFF - - TRBJ2-1 TRBV5-1
TGTGCCAGCAGCTTGTTGGGACAGGGATACGAGCAGTACTTC CASSLLGQGYEQYF - once TRBJ2-7 TRBV5-2
TGTGCCAGTAGTACAGAGGGGGCCTGGGGCAATCAGCCCCAGCATTTT CASSTEGAWGNQPQHF TRBD1 - TRBJ1-5 TRBV19
TGTGCCAGCAGCTTAGACCGCCTGCGGTTCGAGCAGTACTTC CASSLDRLRFEQYF - - TRBJ2-7 TRBV7-3
TGTGCCAGCAGCTTAGGGGCCGCGAACACCGGGGAGCTGTTTTTT CASSLGAANTGELFF - - TRBJ2-2 TRBV7-8
TGCGCCAGCAGCTTGCTCGAAGGGCGCAGGGGGCCTTACGAGCAGTACTTC CASSLLEGRRGPYEQYF TRBD1 - TRBJ2-7 TRBV5-1
TGTGCCAGCTCGCACCCCGGACAGACCCCCACCGGGGAGCTGTTTTTT CASSHPGQTPTGELFF - once TRBJ2-2 TRBV18
TGCGCCAGCAGCTTAATGGCGGGGACCACAGATACGCAGTATTTT CASSLMAGTTDTQYF - - TRBJ2-3 TRBV5-1
TGCAGCGTTCGTCCGGTCCCCATCACAGATACGCAGTATTTT CSVRPVPITDTQYF - - TRBJ2-3 TRBV29-1
TGTGCCAGCAGGCCCGGGACCGCCTCCTACAATGAGCAGTTCTTC CASRPGTASYNEQFF - - TRBJ2-1 TRBV6-5
TGTGCCAGCAAAACCGACAGTTATCAGCCCCAGCATTTT CASKTDSYQPQHF - once TRBJ1-5 TRBV6-1
TGCGCCAGCAGCCAAGCCCGGGCCCCTGGGGATACGCAGTATTTT CASSQARAPGDTQYF - - TRBJ2-3 TRBV4-1
TGTGCCAGCAGCTTTGGGCGGGCAAACTCCTACGAGCAGTACTTC CASSFGRANSYEQYF - - TRBJ2-7 TRBV5-6
TGTGCCAGTACCCTTCTAGGGGACTACTATGGCTACACCTTC CASTLLGDYYGYTF - - TRBJ1-2 TRBV19
TGTGCCAGCAGCTTATGGGGAGAGACCCAGTACTTC CASSLWGETQYF - - TRBJ2-5 TRBV11-3
TGTGCCAGCGGCCGGGACAGGCCCCTCTCTGGAAACACCATATATTTT CASGRDRPLSGNTIYF TRBD1 - TRBJ1-3 TRBV7-2
TGTGCCAGCTCACCGCGGCGGGACTCCTATGGCTACACCTTC CASSPRRDSYGYTF - once TRBJ1-2 TRBV18
TGCGCCAGCAGCCAAGGCGGGATCTCTGGAAACACCATATATTTT CASSQGGISGNTIYF - once TRBJ1-3 TRBV4-1
TGTGCCAGCAGCTTGTTCCCTAGCGGGACGGGGAATGAGCAGTTCTTC CASSLFPSGTGNEQFF TRBD2 - TRBJ2-1 TRBV7-2
TGTGCCAGCAGCCAAGCTCTGGGCGGGGGCGAAGTAAACACTGAAGCTTTCTTT CASSQALGGGEVNTEAFF - - TRBJ1-1 TRBV4-2
TGTGCCAGCAGCGTAGACCCGGGACAGGGGGTAGATACGCAGTATTTT CASSVDPGQGVDTQYF TRBD1 once TRBJ2-3 TRBV9
TGTGCCAGCAGCGTAGACGGGACGAATGAAAAACTGTTTTTT CASSVDGTNEKLFF - - TRBJ1-4 TRBV9
TGCGCCAGCAGTCTGGGAGGAGGGGCCAACGTCCTGACTTTC CASSLGGGANVLTF - once TRBJ2-6 TRBV5-1
TGTGCCAGCAGCAAAGTAGGGACCACAGGGTACGAGCAGTACTTC CASSKVGTTGYEQYF - - TRBJ2-7 TRBV7-2
TGTGCCAGCAGCTCCCAGGTTCGGACAGATACGCAGTATTTT CASSSQVRTDTQYF - - TRBJ2-3 TRBV7-2
TGTGCCAGCACTCCGTACCCTCTGGGGGCCAACGTCCTGACTTTC CASTPYPLGANVLTF - - TRBJ2-6 TRBV9
TGTGCCAGTAGTACCTACGAGGGAAGCTACGAGCAGTACTTC CASSTYEGSYEQYF - - TRBJ2-7 TRBV19
TGCGCCAGCAGCTTGGACAGGGGAAACACCATATATTTT CASSLDRGNTIYF - few TRBJ1-3 TRBV5-1
TGTGCCAGCAGTGAAGTGTCCCCCCGGGAGGGGGCCAACGTCCTGACTTTC CASSEVSPREGANVLTF - - TRBJ2-6 TRBV2
TGTGCCAGCAGTCCCTCTTACAACTCTGGAAACACCATATATTTT CASSPSYNSGNTIYF - - TRBJ1-3 TRBV27
TGTGCCAGCAGTGAACAGGGCCATAGCTCCTACGAGCAGTACTTC CASSEQGHSSYEQYF - once TRBJ2-7 TRBV6-1
TGTGCCAGTGGAAACCAGGTGAGCAATCAGCCCCAGCATTTT CASGNQVSNQPQHF - - TRBJ1-5 TRBV19